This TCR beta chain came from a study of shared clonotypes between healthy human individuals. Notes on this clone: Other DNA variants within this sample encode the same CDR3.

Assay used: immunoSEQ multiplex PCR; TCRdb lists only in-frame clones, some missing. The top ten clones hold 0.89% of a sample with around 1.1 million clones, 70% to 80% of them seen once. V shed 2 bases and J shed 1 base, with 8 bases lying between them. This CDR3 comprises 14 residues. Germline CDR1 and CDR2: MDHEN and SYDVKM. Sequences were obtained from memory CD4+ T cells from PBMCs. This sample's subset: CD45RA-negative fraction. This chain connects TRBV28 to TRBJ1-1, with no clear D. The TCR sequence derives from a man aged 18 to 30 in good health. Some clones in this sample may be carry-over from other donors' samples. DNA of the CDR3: TGTGCCAGCAGTTTAAGGCCCAGGAACACTGAAGCTTTCTTT. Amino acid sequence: CASSLRPRNTEAFF.